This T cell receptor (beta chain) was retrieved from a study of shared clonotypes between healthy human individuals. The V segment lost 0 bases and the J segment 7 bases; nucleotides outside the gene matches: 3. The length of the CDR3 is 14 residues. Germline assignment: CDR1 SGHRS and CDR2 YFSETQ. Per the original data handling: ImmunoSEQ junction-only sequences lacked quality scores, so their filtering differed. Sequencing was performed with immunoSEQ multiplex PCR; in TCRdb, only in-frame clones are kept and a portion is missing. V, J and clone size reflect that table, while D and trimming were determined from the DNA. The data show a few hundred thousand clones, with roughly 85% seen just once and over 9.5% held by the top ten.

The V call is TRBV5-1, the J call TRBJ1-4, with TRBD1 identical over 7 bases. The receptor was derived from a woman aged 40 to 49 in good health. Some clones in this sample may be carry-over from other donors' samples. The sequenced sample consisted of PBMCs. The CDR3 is CASSLGTGLEKLFF. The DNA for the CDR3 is TGCGCCAGCAGCTTGGGGACAGGTCTTGAAAAACTGTTTTTT.